The rows below give T cell receptor beta chains drawn from one sample of a study of CD8+CD57+ T cells in acquired aplastic anemia. TCRdb reprocessed the reads via MiXCR and lists one record per CDR3 protein. The table has about 420,000 distinct CDR3 sequences, 55% to 70% seen once; the top ten hold under 4.5%. Sequenced input: sorted CD4+, CD8+, or CD8+CD57+ T cells (not recorded which) from PBMCs. The receptors were sampled from a human donor in good health, serving as a control. The CDR3 runs from the conserved cysteine through the conserved F or W. D genes are given only for firm matches. Rows give clone size only sometimes, using once, few, many, or a class for an expanded clone.

j_call v_call d_call clone_size cdr3_aa cdr3_nt
TRBJ2-5 TRBV20-1 . . CSVRDQGFQETQYF TGCAGTGTTAGAGATCAGGGATTTCAGGAGACCCAGTACTTC
TRBJ1-1 TRBV7-6 TRBD1 . CASRRNRLQGARRPDGDRGTFF TGTGCCAGCAGACGCAATCGATTACAGGGGGCGCGTCGTCCTGATGGGGACAGGGGGACTTTCTTT
TRBJ2-5 TRBV7-3 . . CASSGEEFQYF TGTGCCAGCAGTGGAGAGGAGTTCCAGTACTTC
TRBJ2-7 TRBV7-6 . . CASSARRCYEQYF TGTGCCAGCAGCGCGCGGAGGTGTTACGAGCAGTATTTC
TRBJ2-1 TRBV20-1 . . CSVRARSGAQFF TGCAGTGTACGAGCGCGTAGTGGCGCGCAGTTCTTC
TRBJ1-5 TRBV6-2/TRBV6-3 . many CASSYGYSNQPQHF TGTGCCAGCAGCTACGGTTATAGCAATCAGCCCCAGCATTTT
TRBJ2-1 TRBV2 . few CASRDRPNEQFF TGTGCCAGCAGGGACAGACCAAATGAGCAGTTCTTC
TRBJ2-2 TRBV7-3 TRBD2 . CASSLQGLAGGASF TGTGCCAGCAGCTTACAGGGCCTAGCGGGGGGCGCTTCGTTT
TRBJ1-1 TRBV10-3 TRBD1 many CAIRGQNEAFF TGTGCCATCAGGGGACAGAATGAAGCTTTCTTT
TRBJ2-2 TRBV30 . many CACSPRLSGPTGELFF TGTGCCTGTTCCCCTCGTTTGTCGGGACCCACCGGGGAGCTGTTTTTT
TRBJ2-7 TRBV7-9 TRBD1 many CASSLTGYEQYF TGCGCCAGCAGCCTGACAGGGTACGAGCAGTACTTC
TRBJ2-3 TRBV7-8 TRBD2 . CASSLVRTSGGAADTQYF TGTGCCAGCAGCTTAGTCAGGACTAGCGGGGGGGCCGCAGATACGCAGTATTTT
TRBJ1-1 TRBV10-3 . many CAITKEVGGNTEAFF TGTGCCATCACTAAGGAGGTAGGGGGTAACACTGAAGCTTTCTTT
TRBJ2-3 TRBV20-1 TRBD1 . CSADRGGTNTQYF TGCAGTGCCGACAGAGGGGGCACTAACACGCAGTATTTT
TRBJ1-6 TRBV9 . . CASSVDPTGGTAALHF TGTGCCAGCAGCGTAGACCCCACGGGGGGCACTGCAGCCCTCCACTTT
TRBJ2-3 TRBV7-8 TRBD1 . CASSLVMGQGTPPTQYF TGTGCCAGCAGCTTAGTGATGGGACAGGGAACTCCCCCCACGCAGTATTTT
TRBJ1-5 TRBV4-2 TRBD1 many CASSQGGGQGNQPQHF TGTGCCAGCAGCCAAGGGGGGGGACAGGGGAATCAGCCCCAGCATTTT
TRBJ2-5 TRBV14 . many CASSRQNALETQYF TGTGCCAGCAGCCGCCAAAATGCTCTGGAGACCCAGTACTTC
TRBJ2-5 TRBV7-9 TRBD2 . CASSPPGLANEETQYF TGTGCCAGCAGCCCTCCGGGACTAGCGAACGAAGAGACCCAGTACTTC
TRBJ2-7 TRBV10-3 TRBD1 . CASRGHSCYEQYF TGTGCCAGCAGGGGGCACAGCTGCTACGAGCAGTACTTC
TRBJ2-3 TRBV10-3 TRBD2 . CAISPGIAGATEYF TGTGCCATCAGCCCCGGAATAGCGGGCGCTACGGAGTATTTT
TRBJ2-1 TRBV11-2 . few CASSLVSHEQFF TGTGCCAGCAGCTTAGTTTCCCATGAGCAGTTCTTC
TRBJ1-5 TRBV7-2 TRBD1 . CASSIDRGQGNQPHF TGTGCCAGCAGCATCGACAGGGGTCAGGGCAATCAGCCGCATTTT
TRBJ1-1 TRBV5-4 TRBD1 once CASSVNRGSDTEAFF TGTGCCAGCAGCGTTAACAGGGGCAGTGACACTGAAGCTTTCTTT
TRBJ1-2 TRBV16 . many CASSYITGSYTF TGTGCCAGCAGCTACATTACAGGGAGCTACACCTTC
TRBJ2-7 TRBV12-3/TRBV12-4 TRBD1 . CASTLGTGEYEQYF TGTGCCAGCACCTTAGGGACAGGGGAGTACGAGCAGTACTTC
TRBJ2-5 TRBV12-5 . . CASGSPGQGTQDF TGTGCCAGCGGCTCACCGGGCCAAGGGACGCAGGACTTC
TRBJ1-1 TRBV15 . once CASSHGRSTEAFF TGTGCCAGCAGCCATGGGCGGAGCACTGAAGCTTTCTTT
TRBJ1-1 TRBV7-9 . . CASSSGQRNTEAFF TGTGCCAGCAGCTCCGGACAGAGGAACACTGAAGCTTTCTTT
TRBJ1-2 TRBV9 . . CASSVTSSYNSPPF TGTGCCAGCAGCGTGACGAGCTCCTATAATTCACCCCCCTTC
TRBJ1-6 TRBV4-3 . . CASRPRGENSPLHF TGCGCCAGCAGACCCAGGGGTGAGAATTCACCCCTCCACTTT
TRBJ2-5 TRBV12-5 . . CASGSTAGQGEETQYF TGTGCTAGTGGTAGTACGGCGGGTCAGGGAGAAGAGACCCAGTACTTC
TRBJ2-6 TRBV6-4 . . CASSPRVRPSGANVLTF TGTGCCAGCAGTCCCCGCGTCAGACCCTCTGGGGCCAACGTCCTGACTTTC
TRBJ1-5 TRBV12-3/TRBV12-4 . . CASSGGGSSQPQHF TGTGCCAGCAGTGGGGGTGGCAGTAGTCAGCCCCAGCATTTT
TRBJ2-3 TRBV13 . many CASSLGPTTSGADTQYF TGTGCCAGCAGCTTAGGCCCGACCACTTCAGGGGCAGATACGCAGTATTTT
TRBJ1-6 TRBV20-1 . . CSARHNTADTPLHF TGCAGTGCTAGACATAACACAGCCGATACACCCCTCCACTTT
TRBJ2-3 TRBV12-3/TRBV12-4 TRBD2 once CASRQGVAGPDTQYF TGTGCCAGCAGACAAGGGGTAGCGGGGCCAGATACGCAGTATTTT
TRBJ1-6 TRBV7-3 . many CASSFGRSYNSPLHF TGTGCCAGCAGCTTTGGACGGAGCTATAATTCACCCCTCCACTTT
TRBJ2-3 TRBV20-1 TRBD1 once CSARDLRQGDTQYF TGCAGTGCTAGGGACCTGCGACAGGGTGATACGCAGTATTTT
TRBJ1-2 TRBV9 . . CASTPREELFGWPF TGTGCCAGCACCCCCCGGGAGGAGCTGTTTGGCTGGCCCTTC
TRBJ2-2 TRBV5-1 . few CASSLVTATNTGELFF TGCGCCAGCAGCTTGGTGACAGCTACCAACACCGGGGAGCTGTTTTTT
TRBJ2-7 TRBV7-9 . . CASNAVGTGENTEYF TGTGCTAGCAACGCCGTGGGAACGGGAGAGAACACTGAATACTTC
TRBJ2-2 TRBV15 . . CASSIVGPGELFF TGTGCCAGCAGCATAGTGGGGCCCGGGGAGCTGTTTTTT
TRBJ1-2 TRBV6-6 TRBD1 many CASTGGGTRIGYTF TGTGCCAGCACAGGAGGGGGCACGAGAATAGGCTACACCTTC
TRBJ2-7 TRBV14 TRBD1 once CASSQALGQGYEQYF TGTGCCAGCAGCCAAGCGTTGGGACAGGGCTACGAGCAGTACTTC
TRBJ2-1 TRBV7-3 . . CASSFGINNEQVF TGTGCCAGCAGCTTTGGCATAAACAATGAGCAGGTCTTC
TRBJ1-1 TRBV7-3 . . CASSFMAGANTEAFF TGTGCCAGCAGCTTCATGGCGGGAGCGAACACTGAGGCTTTCTTT
TRBJ2-7 TRBV7-8 TRBD1 . CASSLESDRVYEQYF TGTGCCAGCAGCTTAGAGTCCGACAGGGTTTACGAGCAGTACTTC
TRBJ1-1 TRBV5-4 TRBD1 . CASSLEGAGRNTEAFF TGTGCCAGCAGCTTGGAGGGGGCGGGGCGGAACACTGAAGCTTTCTTT
TRBJ2-3 TRBV24-1 TRBD1 . CATSDLQGQGSTDTQYF TGTGCCACCAGTGATTTGCAGGGACAGGGTAGCACAGATACGCAGTATTTT
TRBJ2-7 TRBV9 . . CASSVTASNEKLF TGTGCCAGCAGCGTGACAGCATCTAATGAAAAACTGTTC
TRBJ1-1 TRBV6-6 . . CASSESVRNTEAFF TGTGCCAGCAGTGAGTCCGTCAGGAACACTGAAGCTTTCTTT